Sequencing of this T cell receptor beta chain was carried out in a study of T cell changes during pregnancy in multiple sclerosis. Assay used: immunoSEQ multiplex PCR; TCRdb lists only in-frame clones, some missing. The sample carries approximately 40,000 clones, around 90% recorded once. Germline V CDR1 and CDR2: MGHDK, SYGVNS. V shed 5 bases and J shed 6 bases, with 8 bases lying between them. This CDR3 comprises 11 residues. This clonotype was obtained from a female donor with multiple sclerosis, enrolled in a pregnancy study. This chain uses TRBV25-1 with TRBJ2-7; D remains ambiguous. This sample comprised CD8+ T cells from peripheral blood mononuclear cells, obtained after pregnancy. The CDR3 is CASSLSGEQYF. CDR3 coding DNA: TGTGCCAGCAGTCTTTCCGGCGAGCAGTACTTC.